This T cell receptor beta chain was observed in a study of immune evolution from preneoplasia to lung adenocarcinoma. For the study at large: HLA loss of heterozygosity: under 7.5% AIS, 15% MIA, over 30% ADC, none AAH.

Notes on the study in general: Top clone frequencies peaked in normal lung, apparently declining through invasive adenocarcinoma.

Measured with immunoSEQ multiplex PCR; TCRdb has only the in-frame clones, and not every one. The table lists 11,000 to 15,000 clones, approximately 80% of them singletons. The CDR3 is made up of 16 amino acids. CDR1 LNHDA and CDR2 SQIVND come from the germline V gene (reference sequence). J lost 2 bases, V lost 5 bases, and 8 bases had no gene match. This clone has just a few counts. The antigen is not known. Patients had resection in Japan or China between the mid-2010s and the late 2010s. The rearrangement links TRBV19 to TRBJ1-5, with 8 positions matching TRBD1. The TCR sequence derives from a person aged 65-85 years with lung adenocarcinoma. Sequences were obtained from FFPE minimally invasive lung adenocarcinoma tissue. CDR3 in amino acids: CASSSRTGKGNQPQHF. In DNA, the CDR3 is TGTGCCAGTAGTTCACGGACAGGGAAGGGCAATCAGCCCCAGCATTTT.